This T cell receptor beta chain was identified during a study of control samples from healthy donors and cancer patients. The protocol was immunoSEQ multiplex PCR, while the TCRdb copy is restricted to in-frame clones and leaves out a portion. The table records 100,000 to 150,000 clones, roughly 90% of them present only once. CDR3 length equals 13 residues. Germline CDR1 SGHDT, CDR2 YYEEEE. The V end was cut by 4 bases, the J end by 2 bases, with 9 bases between. The receptor was isolated from a man aged 45-60 years in good health. The sample taken for sequencing was blood. The chain links TRBV5-6 to TRBJ2-5; no clear D gene. Written as DNA, the CDR3 is TGTGCCAGCAGCCGATATCCACAAGAGACCCAGTACTTC. This codes for CASSRYPQETQYF.